Listed below are T cell receptor beta chains from one sample, sequenced in a study of cytomegalovirus exposure and HLA in healthy donors. Here immunoSEQ multiplex PCR was the method, and the copy in TCRdb shows in-frame clones only, minus some. The table includes 150,000 to 200,000 clones, 65% to 80% detected once. Material for sequencing was PBMCs. Receptor source: a male donor in good health and CMV-seronegative. Both conserved end residues are part of each CDR3. The order of the fields is V gene, D gene, CDR3 length, J gene, clone size, CDR3 protein, CDR3 DNA. A D gene is named only where the DNA matches it firmly. Rows give clone size only sometimes, using once, few, many, or a class for an expanded clone.

V gene: TRBV4-3; D gene: -; CDR3 length: 15; J gene: TRBJ2-7; clone size: -; CDR3 protein: CASSQVVATVYEQYF; CDR3 DNA: TGCGCCAGCAGCCAAGTGGTCGCAACGGTTTACGAGCAGTACTTC
V gene: TRBV30; D gene: -; CDR3 length: 19; J gene: TRBJ2-6; clone size: -; CDR3 protein: CAWSPTGTGVGSGANVLTF; CDR3 DNA: TGTGCCTGGAGCCCGACAGGTACCGGCGTGGGCTCTGGGGCCAACGTCCTGACTTTC
V gene: TRBV18; D gene: -; CDR3 length: 13; J gene: TRBJ1-1; clone size: -; CDR3 protein: CASSSGQTTEAFF; CDR3 DNA: TGTGCCAGCTCATCGGGACAAACCACTGAAGCTTTCTTT
V gene: TRBV11-2; D gene: TRBD1; CDR3 length: 15; J gene: TRBJ2-1; clone size: once; CDR3 protein: CASSPRDRLYNEQFF; CDR3 DNA: TGTGCCAGCAGCCCCCGGGACAGACTTTACAATGAGCAGTTCTTC
V gene: TRBV2; D gene: TRBD1; CDR3 length: 13; J gene: TRBJ1-5; clone size: -; CDR3 protein: CASKDRGHQPQHF; CDR3 DNA: TGTGCCAGCAAGGACAGGGGTCATCAGCCCCAGCATTTT
V gene: TRBV19; D gene: -; CDR3 length: 15; J gene: TRBJ2-3; clone size: -; CDR3 protein: CASTMGSGYTDTQYF; CDR3 DNA: TGTGCCAGTACGATGGGGAGTGGATACACAGATACGCAGTATTTT
V gene: TRBV14; D gene: -; CDR3 length: 17; J gene: TRBJ1-1; clone size: few; CDR3 protein: CASSPYLGQTKNTEAFF; CDR3 DNA: TGTGCCAGCAGCCCTTATCTCGGACAGACCAAGAACACTGAAGCTTTCTTT
V gene: TRBV10-3; D gene: -; CDR3 length: 12; J gene: TRBJ2-2; clone size: once; CDR3 protein: CASREDTGELFF; CDR3 DNA: TGTGCCTCCCGTGAGGACACCGGGGAGCTGTTTTTT
V gene: TRBV5-1; D gene: -; CDR3 length: 14; J gene: TRBJ1-1; clone size: once; CDR3 protein: CASSSGTSNTEAFF; CDR3 DNA: TGCGCCAGCAGCTCCGGGACATCTAACACTGAAGCTTTCTTT
V gene: TRBV5-6; D gene: -; CDR3 length: 14; J gene: TRBJ2-5; clone size: few; CDR3 protein: CASSLGQGGETQYF; CDR3 DNA: TGTGCCAGCAGCTTGGGTCAGGGGGGAGAGACCCAGTACTTC
V gene: TRBV5-1; D gene: -; CDR3 length: 13; J gene: TRBJ1-1; clone size: -; CDR3 protein: CASSLEANTEAFF; CDR3 DNA: TGCGCCAGCAGCTTAGAAGCGAACACTGAAGCTTTCTTT
V gene: TRBV7-8; D gene: TRBD1; CDR3 length: 15; J gene: TRBJ1-2; clone size: -; CDR3 protein: CASSLVHRGESDYTF; CDR3 DNA: TGTGCCAGCAGCTTAGTGCACAGGGGTGAGTCTGACTACACCTTC
V gene: TRBV4-3; D gene: TRBD2; CDR3 length: 16; J gene: TRBJ2-3; clone size: -; CDR3 protein: CASSQDWREEADTQYF; CDR3 DNA: TGCGCCAGCAGCCAAGATTGGCGGGAGGAGGCAGATACGCAGTATTTT
V gene: TRBV2; D gene: TRBD2; CDR3 length: 13; J gene: TRBJ2-1; clone size: -; CDR3 protein: CASRTSGINEQFF; CDR3 DNA: TGTGCCAGCAGGACTAGCGGTATCAATGAGCAGTTCTTC
V gene: TRBV7-9; D gene: TRBD2; CDR3 length: 18; J gene: TRBJ2-2; clone size: -; CDR3 protein: CASSLGYSGGSNTGELFF; CDR3 DNA: TGTGCCAGCAGCTTAGGGTATAGCGGGGGTTCGAACACCGGGGAGCTGTTTTTT
V gene: TRBV5-6; D gene: -; CDR3 length: 14; J gene: TRBJ2-3; clone size: -; CDR3 protein: CASSFRGGTDTQYF; CDR3 DNA: TGTGCCAGCAGCTTCAGGGGAGGGACAGATACGCAGTATTTT
V gene: TRBV2; D gene: TRBD2; CDR3 length: 16; J gene: TRBJ2-5; clone size: once; CDR3 protein: CASSELASGGSETQYF; CDR3 DNA: TGTGCCAGCAGTGAGTTGGCTAGCGGGGGAAGTGAGACCCAGTACTTC
V gene: TRBV29-1; D gene: -; CDR3 length: 15; J gene: TRBJ2-5; clone size: -; CDR3 protein: CSVEDLGEGRQTQYF; CDR3 DNA: TGCAGCGTTGAAGATTTGGGCGAAGGGAGGCAGACCCAGTACTTC
V gene: TRBV20-1; D gene: -; CDR3 length: 11; J gene: TRBJ2-7; clone size: -; CDR3 protein: CSAAGFYEQYF; CDR3 DNA: TGCAGTGCTGCGGGATTCTACGAGCAGTACTTC
V gene: TRBV7-9; D gene: TRBD2; CDR3 length: 16; J gene: TRBJ2-3; clone size: once; CDR3 protein: CASSLSSSGRTDTQYF; CDR3 DNA: TGTGCCAGCAGCTTATCTTCTAGCGGTCGCACAGATACGCAGTATTTT
V gene: TRBV28; D gene: -; CDR3 length: 15; J gene: TRBJ2-7; clone size: -; CDR3 protein: CASSMTRGSFYEQYF; CDR3 DNA: TGTGCCAGCAGTATGACTAGGGGAAGCTTCTACGAGCAGTACTTC
V gene: TRBV7-2; D gene: TRBD2; CDR3 length: 16; J gene: TRBJ2-3; clone size: -; CDR3 protein: CASSPTSGRITDTQYF; CDR3 DNA: TGTGCCAGCAGCCCGACTAGCGGGAGAATCACAGATACGCAGTATTTT
V gene: TRBV7-9; D gene: -; CDR3 length: 16; J gene: TRBJ1-3; clone size: -; CDR3 protein: CASSFEGLFSGNTIYF; CDR3 DNA: TGTGCCAGCAGCTTTGAGGGACTATTCTCTGGAAACACCATATATTTT
V gene: TRBV5-1; D gene: TRBD1; CDR3 length: 14; J gene: TRBJ2-7; clone size: -; CDR3 protein: CASSLGDRAGEQYF; CDR3 DNA: TGCGCCAGCAGCTTGGGGGACAGGGCTGGGGAGCAGTACTTC
V gene: TRBV7-7; D gene: TRBD1; CDR3 length: 13; J gene: TRBJ2-1; clone size: -; CDR3 protein: CASSQDRNYEQFF; CDR3 DNA: TGTGCCAGCAGCCAGGACAGGAACTATGAGCAGTTCTTC
V gene: TRBV5-8; D gene: TRBD1; CDR3 length: 15; J gene: TRBJ1-5; clone size: -; CDR3 protein: CASSLGTGGNQPQHF; CDR3 DNA: TGTGCCAGCAGCTTGGGCACAGGGGGCAATCAGCCCCAGCATTTT
V gene: TRBV28; D gene: -; CDR3 length: 13; J gene: TRBJ2-7; clone size: -; CDR3 protein: CASSRDRTHEQYF; CDR3 DNA: TGTGCCAGCAGTCGCGACAGGACACACGAGCAGTACTTC
V gene: TRBV6-1; D gene: TRBD1; CDR3 length: 14; J gene: TRBJ2-7; clone size: -; CDR3 protein: CASSESGGSYEQYF; CDR3 DNA: TGTGCCAGCAGTGAGTCAGGGGGAAGCTACGAGCAGTACTTC
V gene: TRBV28; D gene: TRBD1; CDR3 length: 14; J gene: TRBJ1-1; clone size: -; CDR3 protein: CASSLPGQGRKAFF; CDR3 DNA: TGTGCCAGCAGTTTACCGGGACAGGGTCGAAAAGCTTTCTTT
V gene: TRBV29-1; D gene: -; CDR3 length: 13; J gene: TRBJ2-7; clone size: -; CDR3 protein: CSGYSDTSYEQYF; CDR3 DNA: TGCAGCGGATATTCGGACACTTCCTACGAGCAGTACTTC
V gene: TRBV4-3; D gene: -; CDR3 length: 16; J gene: TRBJ2-1; clone size: few; CDR3 protein: CASSQVLQVAYNEQFF; CDR3 DNA: TGCGCCAGCAGCCAAGTATTACAGGTCGCCTACAATGAGCAGTTCTTC
V gene: TRBV6-6; D gene: TRBD1; CDR3 length: 16; J gene: TRBJ2-7; clone size: -; CDR3 protein: CASSYSPTGGSGEQYF; CDR3 DNA: TGTGCCAGCAGTTACAGTCCGACAGGGGGCTCAGGGGAGCAGTACTTC
V gene: TRBV18; D gene: -; CDR3 length: 15; J gene: TRBJ1-5; clone size: -; CDR3 protein: CASSPRGNSNQPQHF; CDR3 DNA: TGTGCCAGCTCACCAAGGGGAAATAGCAATCAGCCCCAGCATTTT
V gene: TRBV5-1; D gene: -; CDR3 length: 14; J gene: TRBJ2-1; clone size: -; CDR3 protein: CASRNLGGYNEQFF; CDR3 DNA: TGCGCCAGCAGAAATTTAGGGGGATACAATGAGCAGTTCTTC
V gene: TRBV9; D gene: TRBD1; CDR3 length: 15; J gene: TRBJ1-5; clone size: -; CDR3 protein: CASSKEGQGNQPQHF; CDR3 DNA: TGTGCCAGCAGCAAAGAAGGACAGGGCAATCAGCCCCAGCATTTT
V gene: TRBV19; D gene: TRBD2; CDR3 length: 14; J gene: TRBJ2-5; clone size: -; CDR3 protein: CASSSRLAGETQYF; CDR3 DNA: TGTGCCAGTAGTTCTCGACTAGCGGGAGAGACCCAGTACTTC
V gene: TRBV28; D gene: TRBD2; CDR3 length: 19; J gene: TRBJ2-6; clone size: -; CDR3 protein: CASSLGGGALYSGANVLTF; CDR3 DNA: TGTGCCAGCAGTTTGGGCGGGGGGGCGCTTTATTCTGGGGCCAACGTCCTGACTTTC
V gene: TRBV28; D gene: TRBD1; CDR3 length: 15; J gene: TRBJ2-1; clone size: -; CDR3 protein: CGSRGPGMVYNEQFF; CDR3 DNA: TGTGGTTCGAGGGGGCCAGGAATGGTCTACAATGAGCAGTTCTTC
V gene: TRBV4-3; D gene: TRBD2; CDR3 length: 20; J gene: TRBJ2-1; clone size: -; CDR3 protein: CASSQDVLAALTRSYNEQFF; CDR3 DNA: TGCGCCAGCAGCCAAGATGTGCTAGCGGCCCTTACAAGGTCCTACAATGAGCAGTTCTTC
V gene: TRBV11-2; D gene: -; CDR3 length: 13; J gene: TRBJ1-2; clone size: -; CDR3 protein: CASSSQDRIGYTF; CDR3 DNA: TGTGCCAGCAGCTCCCAAGACAGGATCGGCTACACCTTC
V gene: TRBV28; D gene: TRBD1; CDR3 length: 14; J gene: TRBJ1-2; clone size: -; CDR3 protein: CATTTGGRSYGYTF; CDR3 DNA: TGTGCCACCACGACAGGGGGCCGATCGTATGGCTACACCTTC
V gene: TRBV7-8; D gene: -; CDR3 length: 14; J gene: TRBJ1-1; clone size: once; CDR3 protein: CASSLAPEYTEAFF; CDR3 DNA: TGTGCCAGCAGCTTAGCGCCGGAGTACACTGAAGCTTTCTTT
V gene: TRBV28; D gene: TRBD1; CDR3 length: 15; J gene: TRBJ2-3; clone size: -; CDR3 protein: CASRKTGERLDTQYF; CDR3 DNA: TGTGCCAGCAGGAAAACAGGGGAACGACTCGATACGCAGTATTTT
V gene: TRBV19; D gene: TRBD2; CDR3 length: 17; J gene: TRBJ2-1; clone size: -; CDR3 protein: CASIGGGGPGSYNEQFF; CDR3 DNA: TGTGCCAGTATTGGGGGGGGAGGGCCTGGATCCTACAATGAGCAGTTCTTC
V gene: TRBV4-1; D gene: TRBD1; CDR3 length: 15; J gene: TRBJ1-5; clone size: -; CDR3 protein: CASSQTGHSNQPQHF; CDR3 DNA: TGCGCCAGCAGCCAGACAGGGCATAGCAATCAGCCCCAGCATTTT
V gene: TRBV5-1; D gene: -; CDR3 length: 15; J gene: TRBJ1-2; clone size: -; CDR3 protein: CASSPGYRAGYGHTF; CDR3 DNA: TGCGCCAGCAGCCCGGGCTACAGGGCGGGCTATGGCCACACCTTC
V gene: TRBV29-1; D gene: -; CDR3 length: 14; J gene: TRBJ2-7; clone size: -; CDR3 protein: CSVEWGRPSYEQYF; CDR3 DNA: TGCAGCGTTGAATGGGGCAGGCCTTCCTACGAGCAGTACTTC
V gene: TRBV6-6; D gene: TRBD2; CDR3 length: 15; J gene: TRBJ2-1; clone size: -; CDR3 protein: CASSLAGGTYNEQFF; CDR3 DNA: TGTGCCAGCAGCCTAGCGGGGGGAACCTACAATGAGCAGTTCTTC
V gene: TRBV18; D gene: TRBD1; CDR3 length: 13; J gene: TRBJ2-7; clone size: -; CDR3 protein: CASSLTGMGEQYF; CDR3 DNA: TGTGCCAGCTCACTGACAGGGATGGGGGAGCAGTACTTC
V gene: TRBV19; D gene: TRBD2; CDR3 length: 17; J gene: TRBJ2-1; clone size: -; CDR3 protein: CASRGPGRGLAGDEQFF; CDR3 DNA: TGTGCCAGTAGGGGCCCAGGGAGAGGACTAGCGGGAGATGAGCAGTTCTTC